This TCR beta chain was retrieved from a study of Graves' ophthalmopathy and Graves' hyperthyroidism. RNA served as the template for amplifying TCR beta CDR3 regions. Second-round multiplex PCR came after a first-round RT-PCR that employed HTBI primers. TCRdb re-called the multiplex PCR reads with MiXCR, one entry per CDR3 protein. The sample lists hundreds of thousands of distinct CDR3 sequences, under 25% occurring once. No ophthalmopathy within 18 months of follow-up signified stable hyperthyroidism. Regarding the study as a whole: Blood was where most expanded thyroid clonotypes above 0.001 frequency also turned up. The model's ophthalmopathy progression predictions had around 64% sensitivity and 72% to 75% specificity.

This clonotype has more than one count but fewer than ten. Its target is unknown. The CDR3 consists of 15 residues. V lost 4 bases and J 6 bases, leaving 15 bases between the germline ends. The V gene's germline CDR1 is MNHNS and CDR2 SASEGT. The material sequenced was peripheral blood. The rearrangement joins TRBV6-1 to TRBJ2-2; D uncertain. The TCR comes from a woman in her late teens or twenties with stable Graves' hyperthyroidism. Here the CDR3 reads CASSASSLVAGELFF. The CDR3 nucleotides are TGTGCCAGCAGTGCATCATCTCTAGTGGCCGGGGAGCTGTTTTTT.